The TCR beta chain described here comes from a study of cytomegalovirus exposure and HLA in healthy donors. Primers for the PCR totalled 60 Vbeta and 13 Jbeta. The assay was immunoSEQ multiplex PCR, and TCRdb's table has in-frame clones only and misses some. Among 50,000 or so clones listed, around 70% were seen once. Germline lookup yields CDR1 MNHEY and CDR2 SMNVEV (reference sequence). The CDR3 loop spans 14 amino acids. V was clipped by 2 bases and J by 1 base, with 9 bases between them. The TCR sequence derives from a woman aged 45 to 65 in good health and CMV-seronegative. Specimen: PBMCs. V usage is TRBV27 and J usage is TRBJ2-7; tentatively, D is TRBD2 (5 bases). CDR3 protein: CASSLNGESYEQYF. The CDR3 DNA reads as TGTGCCAGCAGTTTAAACGGGGAGTCCTACGAGCAGTACTTC.